Each of the 11 T cell receptor beta chains below was sequenced from the same sample in a study of cytomegalovirus exposure and HLA in healthy donors. A multiplex PCR was run with 60 Vbeta primers and 13 Jbeta primers. Libraries were prepared by immunoSEQ multiplex PCR; TCRdb keeps only in-frame clonotypes and omits some of them. The data contain about 57,000 clones, about 83% of them seen just once; the ten biggest clones take up roughly 4.5%. Sample: PBMCs. The receptors stem from a man aged 30 to 45 in good health and CMV-seronegative.

This clone was detected once. The chain links TRBV6-5 to TRBJ1-1, with TRBD1 matching over 8 bases. The V and J ends lost 4 bases and 4 bases, in that order; junction bases with no gene match: 5. Germline V gene data show CDR1 as MNHEY and CDR2 as SVGAGI. The CDR3 is 14 amino acids. As DNA, the CDR3 is TGTGCCAGCAGTTGGACAGGGCAGAGCACTGAAGCTTTCTTT. Translation: CASSWTGQSTEAFF.

This clone appeared a few times. The chain combines TRBV5-6 with TRBJ1-5; 9 nucleotides align to TRBD1. CDR1 and CDR2 (germline): SGHDT, YYEEEE. The CDR3 is 14 residues long. The J segment lost 5 bases and the V segment lost 0 bases, leaving 0 bases of the junction unmatched. For the CDR3, the DNA is TGTGCCAGCAGCTTGGACAGGGGGCATCAGCCCCAGCATTTT. Translated: CASSLDRGHQPQHF.

The V gene is TRBV19, the J gene TRBJ1-5, with 8 bases aligning to TRBD1. This CDR3 has 16 amino acids. The germline CDR1 and CDR2 sequences are LNHDA and SQIVND (reference sequence). Trimming cost V 5 bases and J 2 bases; bases outside gene matches: 8. The DNA of the CDR3 is TGTGCCAGTAGTGTCCAGGGGGCGCGGGGCAATCAGCCCCAGCATTTT. This gives the protein CASSVQGARGNQPQHF.

This chain uses TRBV6-5 with TRBJ2-5; D may be TRBD2 (5 bases). Between the trimmed V and J ends, which lost 6 bases and 7 bases, there was a span of 15 bases. Germline lookup yields CDR1 MNHEY and CDR2 SVGAGI. This CDR3 is 13 amino acids long. CDR3 sequence reads: CASSPFVAGTQYF. CDR3 nucleotide sequence: TGTGCCAGCAGCCCTTTTGTGGCGGGGACCCAGTACTTC.

The CDR3 protein is CASSLPGGGRETQYF. The CDR3, as DNA: TGTGCCAGCAGTTTACCAGGGGGAGGCAGAGAGACCCAGTACTTC. The V and J genes are TRBV27 and TRBJ2-5; D possibly corresponds to TRBD1 (7 bases). Per the germline V gene, CDR1 is MNHEY and CDR2 is SMNVEV (reference sequence). V lost 2 bases to trimming and J lost 4 bases, with 14 bases between them. The CDR3 is made up of 15 amino acids.

The CDR3 DNA reads as TGTGCCAGCAGCCCGACTAGCGGGGGTTTCCAAGAGACCCAGTACTTC. Translation: CASSPTSGGFQETQYF. The chain employs TRBV4-2 and TRBJ2-5; the match to TRBD2 covers 12 bases. The trim removed 4 bases at V and 1 base at J, leaving 4 bases unmatched. CDR1 is LGHNA, CDR2 YNFKEQ, per germline. The CDR3 is 16 amino acids.

The chain joins TRBV11-3 to TRBJ1-1; D gene unclear. The germline V gene encodes CDR1 SGHNT and CDR2 YENEEA. V was trimmed by 1 base and J by 4 bases, leaving 4 bases between them. This CDR3 spans 12 amino acids. The CDR3 DNA follows: TGTGCCAGCAGCTTAGGGGCCACTGAAGCTTTCTTT. It translates to CASSLGATEAFF.

This rearrangement joins TRBV5-1 to TRBJ2-5; 7 bases map to TRBD1. CDR1 SGHRS and CDR2 YFSETQ come from the germline V gene. The V and J ends lost 4 bases and 2 bases, in that order; junction bases with no gene match: 8. The CDR3 totals 15 residues. CDR3 sequence (DNA): TGCGCCAGCAGCCCCGTACCGGGACAGCAAGAGACCCAGTACTTC. Amino acids: CASSPVPGQQETQYF.

V is TRBV7-9 and J is TRBJ1-5, with a weak D call TRBD1 (5 bases). The CDR3 loop spans 16 amino acids. From germline, CDR1 is SEHNR and CDR2 FQNEAQ (reference sequence). Trimming took off 3 bases at V and 5 bases at J, with 17 bases between the two ends. Written as DNA, the CDR3 is TGTGCCAGCAGCTTCGGGTGGGTGGGGGGAGATCAGCCCCAGCATTTT. As protein: CASSFGWVGGDQPQHF.

This clone is a singleton in its sample. The chain couples TRBV7-2 to TRBJ1-1; 9 bases agree with TRBD1. Germline CDR1 reads SGHTA; CDR2 reads FQGNSA. V shed 5 bases and J 2 bases; nucleotides not matched to a gene: 12. CDR3 size: 17 residues. As DNA, the CDR3 is TGTGCCAGCAGCGGCAACACCGGGACAGGGAGAAACACTGAAGCTTTCTTT. This sequence encodes CASSGNTGTGRNTEAFF.

CDR3 nucleotide sequence: TGTGCCAGCAGCTCATGGACTAGCGGGGTGTACGAGCAGTACTTC. Its translation is CASSSWTSGVYEQYF. The V and J genes are TRBV7-2 and TRBJ2-7; 12 bases match TRBD2. Germline assignment: CDR1 SGHTA and CDR2 FQGNSA. The CDR3 has 15 residues. After removal of 4 bases from V and 4 bases from J, the junction contained 5 bases not matched to a gene.